A selection of T cell receptor beta chains follows, all from one sample in a study of blood T cell repertoires in COVID-19. Here immunoSEQ multiplex PCR was the method, and the copy in TCRdb shows in-frame clones only, minus some. Of 150,000 to 170,000 clones listed, roughly 84% are singletons. The sequencing sample was made of peripheral blood. These TCRs come from a woman aged 60-75 years with COVID-19, enrolled during active disease. The CDR3 runs from the conserved cysteine through the conserved F or W. A D gene is named only where the DNA matches it firmly. Rows give clone size only sometimes, using once, few, many, or a class for an expanded clone.

j_call clone_size v_call d_call cdr3_aa cdr3_nt
TRBJ1-5 . TRBV20-1 TRBD1 CSASTGTGVSQPQHF TGCAGTGCTAGTACCGGGACAGGGGTCTCCCAGCCCCAGCATTTT
TRBJ1-1 . TRBV19 . CASTQGWSDTEAFF TGTGCCAGTACACAGGGTTGGTCGGACACTGAAGCTTTCTTT
TRBJ2-7 . TRBV3-1/TRBV3-2 . CASSPVWGAPEQYF TGTGCCAGCAGCCCGGTCTGGGGAGCCCCCGAGCAGTACTTC
TRBJ2-7 . TRBV7-6 TRBD1 CASSYAGTEGYEQYF TGTGCCAGCAGCTACGCCGGGACAGAAGGCTACGAGCAGTACTTC
TRBJ1-5 . TRBV4-1 . CASTPGRNSNQPQHF TGCGCCAGCACCCCGGGGAGAAATAGCAATCAGCCCCAGCATTTT
TRBJ2-2 . TRBV7-3 TRBD2 CASSLAPAGGPDGELFF TGTGCCAGCAGCCTAGCCCCGGCGGGGGGGCCGGACGGGGAGCTGTTTTTT
TRBJ1-1 . TRBV7-3 TRBD1 CASSKQGIRDTEAFF TGTGCCAGCAGCAAACAGGGGATTAGGGACACTGAAGCTTTCTTT
TRBJ1-1 . TRBV5-5 . CASSHRQMNTEAFF TGTGCCAGCAGCCATAGACAGATGAACACTGAAGCTTTCTTT
TRBJ1-3 . TRBV6-5 TRBD1 CASRTSGQGNTIYF TGTGCCAGCAGGACCTCCGGACAGGGGAACACCATATATTTT
TRBJ2-3 . TRBV5-6 TRBD2 CASRPPGLALGTQYF TGTGCCAGCAGACCTCCGGGACTAGCTTTGGGGACACAGTATTTT
TRBJ2-6 . TRBV11-2 . CASRNTGSGANVLTF TGTGCCAGCAGAAACACAGGCTCTGGGGCCAACGTCCTGACTTTC
TRBJ1-4 . TRBV5-8 . CASSAGRTATNEKLFF TGTGCCAGCAGCGCCGGACGGACAGCAACTAATGAAAAACTGTTTTTT
TRBJ1-2 once TRBV10-3 . CAISESMSRGRLDGYTF TGTGCCATCAGTGAGAGTATGAGTAGAGGGCGGCTAGATGGCTACACCTTC
TRBJ1-5 . TRBV27 TRBD1 CASSSPGQPNQPQHF TGTGCCAGCAGTTCTCCGGGACAGCCAAATCAGCCCCAGCATTTT
TRBJ1-2 few TRBV6-5 TRBD1 CASRPGQGDYGYTF TGTGCCAGCAGGCCGGGACAGGGAGACTATGGCTACACCTTC
TRBJ2-1 . TRBV11-2 TRBD2 CASSSSGLAGGRLHNEQFF TGTGCCAGCAGCTCTTCGGGACTAGCGGGGGGCCGGTTACACAATGAGCAGTTCTTC
TRBJ2-3 . TRBV10-3 TRBD1 CAIKPRTGGGTDTQYF TGTGCCATCAAACCGCGGACAGGGGGAGGCACAGATACGCAGTATTTT
TRBJ2-5 . TRBV7-9 TRBD1 CASNRDRARETQYF TGTGCCAGCAACAGGGACAGGGCCCGGGAGACCCAGTACTTC
TRBJ1-5 . TRBV7-9 TRBD1 CASSLAETGNQPQHF TGTGCCAGCAGCTTAGCTGAGACAGGGAATCAGCCCCAGCATTTT
TRBJ2-1 . TRBV15 TRBD1 CATSRPGQGYYNEQFF TGTGCCACCAGCAGACCGGGACAGGGATATTACAATGAGCAGTTCTTC
TRBJ2-3 . TRBV7-9 . CASSPLGQLTDTQYF TGTGCCAGCAGCCCCCTCGGACAGCTCACAGATACGCAGTATTTT
TRBJ2-2 few TRBV12-5 . CASGLGQGRTGELFF TGTGCTAGTGGTTTAGGTCAGGGTAGGACCGGGGAGCTGTTTTTT
TRBJ1-2 . TRBV27 TRBD1 CASSRTGPSGYTF TGTGCCAGCAGTAGGACAGGCCCGTCGGGCTACACCTTC
TRBJ2-1 . TRBV15 TRBD2 CATSRDGLAELSSYNEQFF TGTGCCACCAGCAGAGATGGACTAGCGGAGTTGAGCTCCTACAATGAGCAGTTCTTC
TRBJ1-1 . TRBV10-3 . CAITRGGPTEAFF TGTGCCATAACTCGGGGGGGCCCCACTGAAGCTTTCTTT
TRBJ1-3 once TRBV19 . CATHQGSSGNTIYF TGTGCCACTCATCAGGGTTCCTCTGGAAACACCATATATTTT
TRBJ2-1 few TRBV5-8 TRBD2 CASSFRSGGPYNEQFF TGTGCCAGCAGCTTCCGAAGCGGGGGTCCCTACAATGAGCAGTTCTTC
TRBJ2-1 . TRBV19 TRBD2 CASARSGRAGGEQFF TGTGCCAGTGCGCGGAGCGGGAGGGCCGGGGGTGAGCAGTTCTTC
TRBJ2-1 . TRBV5-4 TRBD2 CASSVGRTSGGANEQFF TGTGCCAGCAGCGTGGGGAGGACTAGCGGGGGGGCAAATGAGCAGTTCTTC
TRBJ2-5 . TRBV19 TRBD2 CASGRTSGGGETQYF TGTGCCAGTGGCCGCACTAGCGGGGGGGGAGAGACCCAGTACTTC
TRBJ2-1 . TRBV12-5 . CASGLSGSPQQFF TGTGCTAGTGGTTTGTCCGGTTCGCCCCAGCAGTTCTTC
TRBJ1-6 . TRBV9 . CASSVGAGYNSPLHF TGTGCCAGCAGCGTAGGGGCAGGCTATAATTCACCCCTCCACTTT
TRBJ2-1 . TRBV7-9 TRBD2 CATEESGGSYNEQFF TGTGCCACAGAAGAATCGGGGGGTTCCTACAATGAGCAGTTCTTC
TRBJ1-2 . TRBV18 . CASSSGVDYGYTF TGTGCCAGCTCCTCCGGGGTTGACTATGGCTACACCTTC
TRBJ2-3 once TRBV5-1 TRBD2 CASSLAGGGMLRRDTQYF TGCGCCAGCAGCTTGGCCGGCGGGGGGATGCTCAGACGGGATACGCAGTATTTT
TRBJ2-6 . TRBV7-9 TRBD2 CASSLASGGARGANVLTF TGTGCCAGCAGCTTAGCTAGCGGGGGGGCTCGCGGGGCCAACGTCCTGACTTTC
TRBJ2-1 . TRBV19 . CASSSPGGTLYNEQFF TGTGCCAGTAGTTCCCCGGGCGGGACGCTCTACAATGAGCAGTTCTTC
TRBJ1-2 . TRBV12-3/TRBV12-4 . CASSETGYGYTF TGTGCCAGCAGTGAGACAGGCTATGGCTACACCTTC
TRBJ2-2 . TRBV10-2 . CASLGLTNTGELFF TGCGCCAGCTTAGGACTGACGAACACCGGGGAGCTGTTTTTT
TRBJ1-5 . TRBV7-9 TRBD1 CASSLEGGEGQPQHF TGTGCCAGCAGCTTAGAAGGGGGCGAGGGTCAGCCCCAGCATTTT
TRBJ2-5 once TRBV11-3 . CASSLDRKTQYF TGTGCCAGCAGCTTAGACAGGAAGACCCAGTACTTC
TRBJ2-3 . TRBV10-2 . CASRLTSTDTQYF TGCGCCAGCCGACTTACTAGCACAGATACGCAGTATTTT
TRBJ2-3 . TRBV7-9 . CASSLLANTDTQYF TGTGCCAGCAGCCTCCTAGCGAACACAGATACGCAGTATTTT
TRBJ2-1 once TRBV5-8 TRBD2 CASSGMGLANEQFF TGTGCCAGCAGCGGGATGGGACTAGCCAATGAGCAGTTCTTC
TRBJ1-4 . TRBV3-1/TRBV3-2 . CASSQGLAEKLFF TGTGCCAGCAGCCAAGGGCTCGCCGAAAAACTGTTTTTT